This T cell receptor (beta chain) was sequenced during a study of blood T cell repertoires in COVID-19. Study at large: Acute and convalescent COVID-19 specimens originated in the United States, Italy and Spain. T cells, B-cell-depleted T cells, or PBMCs supplied cDNA or gDNA.

As processed by the authors: Counts of nucleated cells, estimated from reference gene primer amplification, were obtained. This table comes from immunoSEQ multiplex PCR, and its TCRdb copy is limited to in-frame clones, with some not included. The D gene and trimming were derived from the DNA, and the V and J assignments and clone size from that table. The table lists some 180,000 clones, approximately 85% of them singletons. The sequenced material came from peripheral blood. The TCR originated in a woman aged 55-70 years with acute or convalescent COVID-19.

The CDR3 DNA reads as TGCAGCGTTCGTCGGCCAGGGAACGAGCAGTACTTC. Translation gives CSVRRPGNEQYF. The rearrangement joins TRBV29-1 to TRBJ2-7, with D maybe TRBD1 (5 bases). CDR3 length: 12 residues. Germline CDR1 is SQVTM and CDR2 is ANQGSEA. The germline V and J ends were trimmed by 5 bases and 5 bases, with 13 bases remaining between them.